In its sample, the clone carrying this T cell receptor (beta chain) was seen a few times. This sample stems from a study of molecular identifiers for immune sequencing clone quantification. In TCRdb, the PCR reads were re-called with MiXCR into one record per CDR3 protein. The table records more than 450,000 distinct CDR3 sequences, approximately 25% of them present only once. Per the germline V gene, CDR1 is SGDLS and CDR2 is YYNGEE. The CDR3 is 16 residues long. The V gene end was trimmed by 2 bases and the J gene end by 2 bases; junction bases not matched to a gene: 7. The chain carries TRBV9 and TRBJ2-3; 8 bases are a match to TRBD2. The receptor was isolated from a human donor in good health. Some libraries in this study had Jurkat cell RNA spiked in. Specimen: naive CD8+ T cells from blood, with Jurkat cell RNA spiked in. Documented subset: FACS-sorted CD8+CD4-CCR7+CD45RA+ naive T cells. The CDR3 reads CASSVRASGLTDTQYF. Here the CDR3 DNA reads TGTGCCAGCAGCGTCAGGGCTAGCGGGCTCACAGATACGCAGTATTTT.